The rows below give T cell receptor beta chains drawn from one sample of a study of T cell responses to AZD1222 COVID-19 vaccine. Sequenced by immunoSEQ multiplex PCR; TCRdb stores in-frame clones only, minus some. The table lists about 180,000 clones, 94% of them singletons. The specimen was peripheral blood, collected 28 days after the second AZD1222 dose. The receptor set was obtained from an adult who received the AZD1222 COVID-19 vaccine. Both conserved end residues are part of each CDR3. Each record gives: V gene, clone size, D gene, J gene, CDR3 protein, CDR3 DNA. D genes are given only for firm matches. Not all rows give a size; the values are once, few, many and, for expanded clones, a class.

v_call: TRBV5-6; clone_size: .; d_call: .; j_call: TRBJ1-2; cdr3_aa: CASRTLNRHNNYGYTF; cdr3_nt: TGTGCCAGCAGAACCTTGAATAGACATAACAACTATGGCTACACCTTC
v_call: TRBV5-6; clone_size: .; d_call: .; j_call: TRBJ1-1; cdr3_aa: CASSLPGDGNTEAFF; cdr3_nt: TGTGCCAGCAGCCTACCCGGGGACGGGAACACTGAAGCTTTCTTT
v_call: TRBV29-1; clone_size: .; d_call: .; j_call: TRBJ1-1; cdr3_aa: CSVVRSEATEAFF; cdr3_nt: TGCAGCGTTGTGCGCTCAGAGGCCACTGAAGCTTTCTTT
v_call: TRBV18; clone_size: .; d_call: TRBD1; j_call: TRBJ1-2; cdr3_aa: CASSQNTPGQGATNYGYTF; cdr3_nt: TGTGCCAGCTCACAAAACACGCCGGGACAGGGGGCGACCAACTATGGCTACACCTTC
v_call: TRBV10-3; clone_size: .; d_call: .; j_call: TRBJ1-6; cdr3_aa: CAISGVYNSPLHF; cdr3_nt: TGTGCCATCAGCGGAGTTTATAATTCACCCCTCCACTTT
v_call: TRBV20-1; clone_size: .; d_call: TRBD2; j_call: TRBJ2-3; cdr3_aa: CSASSGRRTDTQYF; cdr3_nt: TGCAGTGCTAGTAGCGGGAGACGCACAGATACGCAGTATTTT
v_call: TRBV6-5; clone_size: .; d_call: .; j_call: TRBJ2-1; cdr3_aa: CASSYHGSRNEQFF; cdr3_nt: TGTGCCAGCAGTTACCATGGCTCCCGTAATGAGCAGTTCTTC
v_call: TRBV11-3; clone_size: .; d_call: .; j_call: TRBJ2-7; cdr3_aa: CASSPSFAGPRPDEQYF; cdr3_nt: TGTGCCAGCAGCCCGTCTTTTGCGGGGCCGAGGCCTGATGAGCAGTACTTC
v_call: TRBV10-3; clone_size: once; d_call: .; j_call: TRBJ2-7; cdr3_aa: CATKGGRDYEQYF; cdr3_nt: TGTGCCACCAAAGGGGGACGGGACTACGAGCAGTACTTC
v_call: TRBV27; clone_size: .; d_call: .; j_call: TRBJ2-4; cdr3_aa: CASSFYQGAKNIQYF; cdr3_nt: TGTGCCAGCAGTTTTTATCAGGGAGCCAAAAACATTCAGTACTTC
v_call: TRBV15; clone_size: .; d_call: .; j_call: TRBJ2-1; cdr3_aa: CATSRDNGGSPLF; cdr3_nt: TGTGCCACCAGCAGAGATAATGGGGGCTCTCCCCTCTTC
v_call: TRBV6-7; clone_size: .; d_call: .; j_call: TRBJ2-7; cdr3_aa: CASSQTASYEQYF; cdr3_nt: TGTGCCAGCAGTCAGACAGCCTCCTACGAGCAGTACTTC
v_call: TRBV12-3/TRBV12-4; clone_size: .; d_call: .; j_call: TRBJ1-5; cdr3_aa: CASTGGLAQHF; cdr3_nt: TGTGCCAGCACTGGAGGTTTGGCCCAGCATTTT
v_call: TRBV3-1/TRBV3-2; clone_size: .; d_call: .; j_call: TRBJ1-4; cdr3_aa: CASSQDLGGTSRGNEKLFF; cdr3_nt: TGTGCCAGCAGCCAAGATCTTGGCGGTACCTCCCGGGGGAATGAAAAACTGTTTTTT
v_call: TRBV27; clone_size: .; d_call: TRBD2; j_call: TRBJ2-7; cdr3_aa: CASTRSLAGAYEQYF; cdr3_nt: TGTGCCAGCACCCGATCCCTAGCGGGGGCCTACGAGCAGTACTTC
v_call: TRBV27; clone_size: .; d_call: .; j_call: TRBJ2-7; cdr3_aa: CAISAGPDYEQYF; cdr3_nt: TGTGCCATATCCGCAGGGCCGGACTACGAGCAGTACTTC
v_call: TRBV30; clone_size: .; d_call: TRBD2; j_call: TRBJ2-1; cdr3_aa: CAWTIAAGGLGDEQFF; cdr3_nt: TGTGCCTGGACCATCGCGGCGGGGGGCCTCGGCGATGAGCAGTTCTTC
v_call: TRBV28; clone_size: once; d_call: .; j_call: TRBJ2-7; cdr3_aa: CASGYEQYF; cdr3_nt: TGTGCCAGCGGCTACGAGCAGTACTTC
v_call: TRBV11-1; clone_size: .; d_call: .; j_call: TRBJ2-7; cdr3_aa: CASSLAFQDSYEQYF; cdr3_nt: TGTGCCAGCAGCTTAGCATTCCAGGACTCCTACGAGCAGTACTTC
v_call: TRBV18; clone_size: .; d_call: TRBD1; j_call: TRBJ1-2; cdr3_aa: CASSPRGQGDNGYTF; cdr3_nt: TGTGCCAGCTCACCACGCGGACAGGGGGATAATGGCTACACCTTC
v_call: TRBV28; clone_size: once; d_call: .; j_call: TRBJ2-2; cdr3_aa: CAASPGNTGELFF; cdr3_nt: TGTGCCGCGAGCCCGGGGAACACCGGGGAGCTGTTTTTT
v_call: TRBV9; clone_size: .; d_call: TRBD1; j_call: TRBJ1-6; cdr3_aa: CASSSAAGQGAGSPLHF; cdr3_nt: TGTGCCAGCAGCTCAGCCGCTGGACAGGGGGCAGGTTCACCCCTCCACTTT
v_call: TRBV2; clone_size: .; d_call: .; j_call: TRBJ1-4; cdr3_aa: CASSYMNEKLFF; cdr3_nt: TGTGCCAGCAGCTACATGAATGAAAAACTGTTTTTT
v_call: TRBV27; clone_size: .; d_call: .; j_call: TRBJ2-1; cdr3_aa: CASSNDYNEQFF; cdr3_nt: TGTGCCAGCAGTAATGATTACAATGAGCAGTTCTTC
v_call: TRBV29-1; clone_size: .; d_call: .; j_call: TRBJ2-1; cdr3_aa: CSVPAANEQFF; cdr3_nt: TGCAGCGTCCCAGCCGCCAATGAGCAGTTCTTC
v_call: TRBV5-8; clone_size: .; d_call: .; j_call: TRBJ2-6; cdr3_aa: CASSSGRLSGANVLTF; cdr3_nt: TGTGCCAGCAGCTCAGGACGGCTCTCTGGGGCCAACGTCCTGACTTTC
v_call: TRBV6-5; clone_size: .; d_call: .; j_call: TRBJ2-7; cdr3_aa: CASRLGTPYYEQYF; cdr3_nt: TGTGCCAGCAGACTCGGGACACCCTACTACGAGCAGTACTTC
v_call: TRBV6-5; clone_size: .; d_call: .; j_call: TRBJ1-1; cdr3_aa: CASSFREFGTEAFF; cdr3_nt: TGTGCCAGCAGTTTCAGGGAATTTGGGACTGAAGCTTTCTTT
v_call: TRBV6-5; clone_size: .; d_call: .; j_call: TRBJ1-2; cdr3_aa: CASTLSDSLYGYTF; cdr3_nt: TGTGCCAGCACCCTCTCGGACAGCCTCTATGGCTACACCTTC
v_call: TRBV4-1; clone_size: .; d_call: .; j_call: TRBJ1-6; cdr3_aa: CASSQDHWGGAGSPLHF; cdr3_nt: TGCGCCAGCAGCCAAGATCATTGGGGGGGCGCTGGATCACCCCTCCACTTT
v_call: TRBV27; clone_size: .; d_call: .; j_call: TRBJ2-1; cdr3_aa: CASSLTGPTYNEQFF; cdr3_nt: TGTGCCAGCAGTCTAACAGGGCCTACCTACAATGAGCAGTTCTTC
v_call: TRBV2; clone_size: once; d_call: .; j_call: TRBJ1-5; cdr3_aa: CASSKEVNQPQHF; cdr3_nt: TGTGCCAGCAGTAAGGAGGTAAATCAGCCCCAGCATTTT
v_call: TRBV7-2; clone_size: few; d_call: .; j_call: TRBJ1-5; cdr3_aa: CASSLVQTGPQHF; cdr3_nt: TGTGCCAGCAGCTTAGTACAGACAGGGCCCCAGCATTTT
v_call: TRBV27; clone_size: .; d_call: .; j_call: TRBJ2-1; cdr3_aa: CASSLQLSSYNEQFF; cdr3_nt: TGTGCCAGCAGTTTGCAGTTGAGCTCCTACAATGAGCAGTTCTTC
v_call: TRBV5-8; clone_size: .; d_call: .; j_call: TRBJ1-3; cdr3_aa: CASSLAGGSGNTIYF; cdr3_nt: TGTGCCAGCAGCTTGGCCGGTGGCTCTGGAAACACCATATATTTT
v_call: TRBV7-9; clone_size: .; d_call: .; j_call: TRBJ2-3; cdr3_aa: CASSQPLRGVTDTQYF; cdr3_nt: TGTGCCAGCAGCCAACCATTACGCGGGGTCACAGATACGCAGTATTTT
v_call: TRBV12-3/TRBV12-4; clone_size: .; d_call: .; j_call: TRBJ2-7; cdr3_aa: CASSLSTYEQYF; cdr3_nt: TGTGCCAGCAGTTTATCTACCTACGAGCAGTACTTC
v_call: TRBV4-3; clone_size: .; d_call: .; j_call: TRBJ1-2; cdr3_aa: CASSQDRGVVDGYTF; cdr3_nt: TGCGCCAGCAGCCAAGATCGGGGAGTCGTCGATGGCTACACCTTC
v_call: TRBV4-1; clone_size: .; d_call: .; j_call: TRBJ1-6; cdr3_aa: CASSQEVTSSYNSPLHF; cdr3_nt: TGCGCCAGCAGCCAAGAAGTAACAAGCTCCTATAATTCACCCCTCCACTTT
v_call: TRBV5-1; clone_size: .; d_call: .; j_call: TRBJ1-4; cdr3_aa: CASSHIPGGAREKLFF; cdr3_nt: TGCGCCAGCAGCCATATTCCGGGAGGGGCTAGGGAAAAACTGTTTTTT
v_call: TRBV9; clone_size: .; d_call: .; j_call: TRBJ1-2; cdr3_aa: CASSADSYGYTF; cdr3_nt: TGTGCCAGCAGCGCGGACAGCTATGGCTACACCTTC
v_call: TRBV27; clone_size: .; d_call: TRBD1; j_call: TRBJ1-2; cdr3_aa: CASRGQGAGYGYTF; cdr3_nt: TGTGCCAGCAGAGGACAGGGGGCGGGCTATGGCTACACCTTC
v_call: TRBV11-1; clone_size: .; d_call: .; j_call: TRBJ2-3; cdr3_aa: CASSFLDTQYF; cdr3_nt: TGTGCCAGCAGCTTTTTAGATACGCAGTATTTT
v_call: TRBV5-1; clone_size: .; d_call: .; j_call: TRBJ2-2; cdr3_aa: CASSGRITTGELFF; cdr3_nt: TGCGCCAGCAGTGGCAGGATTACCACCGGGGAGCTGTTTTTT
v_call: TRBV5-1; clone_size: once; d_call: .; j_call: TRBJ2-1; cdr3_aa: CASRGPGYNEQFF; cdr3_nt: TGCGCCAGCAGAGGGCCGGGTTACAATGAGCAGTTCTTC
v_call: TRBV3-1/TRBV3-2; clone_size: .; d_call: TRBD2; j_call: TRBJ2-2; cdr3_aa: CASSQRPGLAGGPRTGELFF; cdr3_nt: TGTGCCAGCAGCCAAAGGCCGGGACTAGCGGGGGGGCCTCGCACCGGGGAGCTGTTTTTT
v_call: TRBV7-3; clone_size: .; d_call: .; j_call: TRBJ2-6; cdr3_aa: CASSLIRDSGANVLTF; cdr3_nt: TGTGCCAGCAGCTTAATCAGGGACTCTGGGGCCAACGTCCTGACTTTC
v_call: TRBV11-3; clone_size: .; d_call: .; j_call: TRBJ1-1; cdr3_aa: CASSFEGDTEAFF; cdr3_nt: TGTGCCAGCAGCTTCGAGGGGGACACTGAAGCTTTCTTT
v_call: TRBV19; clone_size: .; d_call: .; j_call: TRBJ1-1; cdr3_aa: CASSNPGVAFF; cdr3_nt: TGTGCCAGTAGTAACCCGGGCGTCGCTTTCTTT
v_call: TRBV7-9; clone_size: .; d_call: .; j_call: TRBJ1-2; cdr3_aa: CASMGGQTTNYGYTF; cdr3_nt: TGTGCCAGCATGGGTGGACAGACGACTAACTATGGCTACACCTTC
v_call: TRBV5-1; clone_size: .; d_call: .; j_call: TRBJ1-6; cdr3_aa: CASSLADPYNSPLHF; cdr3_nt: TGCGCCAGCAGCTTAGCGGACCCCTATAATTCACCCCTCCACTTT
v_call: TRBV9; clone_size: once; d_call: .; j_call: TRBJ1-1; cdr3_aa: CASSVAFDGEAFF; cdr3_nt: TGTGCCAGCAGCGTAGCCTTTGACGGTGAAGCTTTCTTT
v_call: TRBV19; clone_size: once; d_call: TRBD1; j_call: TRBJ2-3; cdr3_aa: CASSISGQGADTQYF; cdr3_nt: TGTGCCAGTAGTATTTCGGGACAGGGAGCAGATACGCAGTATTTT
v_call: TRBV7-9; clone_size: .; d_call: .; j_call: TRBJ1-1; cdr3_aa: CASSLGPTEAFF; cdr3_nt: TGTGCCAGCAGCTTAGGGCCCACTGAAGCTTTCTTT
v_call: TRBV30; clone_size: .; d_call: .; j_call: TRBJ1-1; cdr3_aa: CAWSHNKDTEAFF; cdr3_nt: TGTGCCTGGAGCCATAATAAGGACACTGAAGCTTTCTTT
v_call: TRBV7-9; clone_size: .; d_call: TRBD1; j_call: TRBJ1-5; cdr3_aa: CASSRQGADNQPQHF; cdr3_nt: TGTGCCAGCAGCCGACAGGGTGCAGATAATCAGCCCCAGCATTTT
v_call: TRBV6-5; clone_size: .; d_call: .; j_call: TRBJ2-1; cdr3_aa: CASSSRGYNEQFF; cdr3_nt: TGTGCCAGCAGTTCCCGGGGGTATAATGAGCAGTTCTTC
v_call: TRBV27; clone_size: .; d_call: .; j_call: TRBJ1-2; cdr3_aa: CASKPHQGRYKGYTF; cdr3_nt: TGTGCCAGCAAACCCCATCAGGGCCGGTATAAGGGCTACACCTTC
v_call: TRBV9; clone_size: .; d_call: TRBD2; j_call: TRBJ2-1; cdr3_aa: CASSVGISGSSYNEQFF; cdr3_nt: TGTGCCAGCAGCGTAGGGATTAGCGGGAGCTCCTACAATGAGCAGTTCTTC
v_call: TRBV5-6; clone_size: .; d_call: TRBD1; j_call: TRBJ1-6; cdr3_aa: CASSLLSGTGVMSPLHF; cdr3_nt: TGTGCCAGCAGCTTGTTATCCGGGACAGGCGTTATGTCACCCCTCCACTTT